Listed below are T cell receptor beta chains from one sample, sequenced in a study of PD-1 blockade in mismatch repair-deficient tumors. Only in-frame clones appear in the TCRdb table, and some are missing; sequencing was by immunoSEQ multiplex PCR. Of some 110,000 clones in the sample, around 80% were seen once. Sequenced here: peripheral blood, sampled 60 weeks after starting pembrolizumab. These receptors were taken from an adult with mismatch repair-deficient cancer. CDR3s include the opening cysteine and the closing phenylalanine or tryptophan. A D gene is named only where the DNA matches it firmly. Size values are once, few and many counts, or a class for expanded clones, and some rows have none.

V: TRBV28
size: NA
J: TRBJ1-2
D: NA
CDR3: CASRDGNLGTPYGYTF
DNA: TGTGCCAGCAGGGACGGTAACTTAGGTACGCCCTATGGCTACACCTTC

V: TRBV9
size: NA
J: TRBJ2-5
D: TRBD1
CDR3: CASSVGGGVETQYF
DNA: TGTGCCAGCAGCGTAGGAGGGGGCGTGGAGACCCAGTACTTC

V: TRBV19
size: NA
J: TRBJ2-7
D: TRBD1
CDR3: CASSIAGTDTYEQYF
DNA: TGTGCCAGTAGTATAGCCGGGACAGACACCTACGAGCAGTACTTC

V: TRBV10-1
size: NA
J: TRBJ2-3
D: NA
CDR3: CASSDSSESTDTQYF
DNA: TGCGCCAGCAGCGACAGTTCGGAAAGCACAGATACGCAGTATTTT

V: TRBV6-5
size: NA
J: TRBJ2-1
D: TRBD2
CDR3: CASTTLLAGDEQFF
DNA: TGTGCCAGCACCACACTACTAGCGGGCGATGAGCAGTTCTTC

V: TRBV7-3
size: NA
J: TRBJ2-7
D: TRBD1
CDR3: CASSLGTAYSYEQYF
DNA: TGTGCCAGCAGCCTGGGGACAGCCTACTCCTACGAGCAGTACTTC

V: TRBV6-1
size: NA
J: TRBJ1-2
D: NA
CDR3: CASSLRTESYTF
DNA: TGTGCCAGCAGTCTCCGGACAGAAAGCTACACCTTC

V: TRBV7-9
size: NA
J: TRBJ2-1
D: NA
CDR3: CASSLGGGGKGTFF
DNA: TGTGCCAGCAGCTTAGGTGGAGGGGGTAAGGGCACGTTCTTC

V: TRBV5-1
size: once
J: TRBJ2-3
D: TRBD2
CDR3: CASSLLAGGGTDTQYF
DNA: TGCGCCAGCAGCCTATTAGCGGGAGGGGGCACAGATACGCAGTATTTT

V: TRBV5-1
size: NA
J: TRBJ2-1
D: TRBD2
CDR3: CASSLGRERFGNEQFF
DNA: TGCGCCAGCAGCTTGGGGCGGGAGAGGTTCGGGAATGAGCAGTTCTTC

V: TRBV29-1
size: NA
J: TRBJ1-2
D: NA
CDR3: CSVSDTYDYGYTF
DNA: TGCAGCGTTTCCGACACTTACGACTATGGCTACACCTTC

V: TRBV5-5
size: NA
J: TRBJ2-7
D: TRBD2
CDR3: CASSLWGRKREGPREQYF
DNA: TGTGCCAGCAGCTTGTGGGGGAGAAAGCGGGAGGGCCCTCGGGAGCAGTACTTC

V: TRBV27
size: NA
J: TRBJ1-2
D: NA
CDR3: CASSLEMGRGGYTF
DNA: TGTGCCAGCAGTTTAGAAATGGGACGCGGTGGCTACACCTTC

V: TRBV9
size: NA
J: TRBJ2-3
D: NA
CDR3: CASSVGDTWDTQYF
DNA: TGTGCCAGCAGCGTAGGTGACACTTGGGATACGCAGTATTTT

V: TRBV30
size: NA
J: TRBJ2-7
D: NA
CDR3: CAWSVTRGPYEQYF
DNA: TGTGCCTGGAGTGTAACTCGGGGACCCTACGAGCAGTACTTC

V: TRBV19
size: NA
J: TRBJ1-1
D: NA
CDR3: CASSVDRSSEAFF
DNA: TGTGCCAGTAGCGTAGACAGGAGTTCTGAAGCTTTCTTT

V: TRBV5-4
size: NA
J: TRBJ2-3
D: TRBD2
CDR3: CASSNARGGLTDTQYF
DNA: TGTGCCAGCAGCAACGCTCGCGGGGGTCTCACAGATACGCAGTATTTT

V: TRBV7-6
size: once
J: TRBJ2-7
D: NA
CDR3: CASAPETATYEQYF
DNA: TGTGCCAGTGCCCCCGAGACAGCTACCTACGAGCAGTACTTC

V: TRBV5-4
size: NA
J: TRBJ2-2
D: NA
CDR3: CASSLTRNTGELFF
DNA: TGTGCCAGCAGCTTGACCCGGAACACCGGGGAGCTGTTTTTT

V: TRBV28
size: NA
J: TRBJ2-7
D: TRBD1
CDR3: CASRGTGGPYEQYF
DNA: TGTGCCAGTAGAGGGACAGGGGGCCCCTACGAGCAGTACTTC